The rows below give T cell receptor beta chains drawn from one sample of a study of early T cells in non-severe SARS-CoV-2 infection. TCRdb re-called the 5' RACE reads with MiXCR, one entry per CDR3 protein. The sample consists of approximately 58,000 distinct CDR3 sequences, about 6.2% of them appearing once. The sequenced sample consisted of whole blood. Every receptor here comes from an adult who was a healthcare worker with PCR-confirmed SARS-CoV-2 infection or an uninfected control (not recorded which). Both conserved end residues are part of each CDR3. A D gene is named only where the DNA matches it firmly. Expanded clones are given a class, and other clones once, few, many or no size at all.

j_gene | d_gene | abundance | v_gene | CDR3aa | CDR3nt
TRBJ2-1 | . | many | TRBV5-6 | CASSVPRSYNEQFF | TGTGCCAGCAGTGTTCCGAGATCCTACAATGAGCAGTTCTTC
TRBJ2-7 | . | many | TRBV11-2 | CASSLGRVVYEQYF | TGTGCCAGCAGCTTAGGTCGGGTAGTGTACGAGCAGTACTTC
TRBJ2-3 | TRBD2 | few | TRBV13 | CASSFETSGTDTQYF | TGTGCCAGCAGCTTCGAGACTAGCGGCACAGATACGCAGTATTTT
TRBJ1-5 | . | few | TRBV6-6 | CASSHSGQGNQPQHF | TGTGCCAGCAGCCACAGCGGGCAGGGCAATCAGCCCCAGCATTTT
TRBJ1-1 | . | few | TRBV2 | CASSEAAGNTEAFF | TGTGCCAGCAGTGAAGCTGCAGGGAACACTGAAGCTTTCTTT
TRBJ2-6 | TRBD1 | many | TRBV6-2/TRBV6-3 | CASSPRPGQGSGANVLTF | TGTGCCAGCAGTCCAAGACCGGGACAGGGCTCTGGGGCCAACGTCCTGACTTTC
TRBJ2-5 | . | many | TRBV20-1 | CSAQYQETQYF | TGCAGTGCTCAGTACCAAGAGACCCAGTACTTC
TRBJ2-4 | TRBD2 | many | TRBV7-9 | CASSLVRTSGGALHIQYF | TGTGCCAGCAGCTTAGTCCGGACTAGCGGGGGGGCCCTGCACATTCAGTACTTC
TRBJ1-6 | TRBD1 | many | TRBV9 | CASSAGGSYNSPLHF | TGTGCCAGCAGCGCAGGGGGGTCCTATAATTCACCCCTCCACTTT
TRBJ2-7 | . | many | TRBV20-1 | CSAGRGSTYEQYF | TGCAGTGCTGGGCGGGGTTCTACCTACGAGCAGTACTTC
TRBJ2-7 | . | . | TRBV18 | CASSVGQGASKYF | .
TRBJ2-5 | . | many | TRBV10-3 | CAISESDRETQYF | TGTGCCATCAGTGAGTCGGATAGAGAGACCCAGTACTTC
TRBJ2-1 | TRBD2 | many | TRBV7-6 | CASSHLAGEYNEQFF | TGTGCCAGCAGCCACCTAGCGGGGGAGTACAATGAGCAGTTCTTC
TRBJ1-1 | . | many | TRBV6-5 | CASSPSNTDSWNTEAFF | TGTGCCAGCAGTCCCTCAAATACAGACTCTTGGAACACTGAAGCTTTCTTT
TRBJ1-2 | . | few | TRBV6-2/TRBV6-3 | CASSYGAGGSYTF | TGTGCCAGCAGTTACGGGGCAGGCGGAAGCTACACCTTC
TRBJ1-1 | TRBD1 | . | TRBV5-1 | CASSWTGVYTEAFF | TGCGCCAGCAGCTGGACAGGGGTTTACACTGAAGCTTTCTTT
TRBJ2-1 | . | many | TRBV6-2/TRBV6-3 | CASSYSPADGLYNEQFF | TGTGCCAGCAGTTACTCCCCGGCAGATGGGCTATACAATGAGCAGTTCTTC
TRBJ2-6 | . | . | TRBV4-1 | CASSQDRRGLGANVLTF | TGCGCCAGCAGCCAAGATCGTCGGGGGCTTGGGGCCAACGTCCTGACTTTC
TRBJ2-1 | TRBD1 | . | TRBV10-3 | CAIRDRGGIEQFF | TGTGCCATCAGGGACAGGGGAGGAATTGAGCAGTTCTTC
TRBJ2-1 | . | few | TRBV20-1 | CSAADNSEQFF | TGCAGTGCGGCGGACAATAGTGAGCAGTTCTTC
TRBJ2-2 | . | few | TRBV19 | CASTDWRGYTGELFF | TGTGCCAGTACCGACTGGCGGGGATACACCGGGGAGCTGTTTTTT
TRBJ2-7 | TRBD1 | many | TRBV6-5 | CASSYGPPGQGIREQYF | TGTGCCAGCAGTTACGGCCCCCCGGGACAGGGGATCCGCGAGCAGTACTTC
TRBJ2-1 | TRBD1 | . | TRBV9 | CASSPDPPWTGLTGEQFF | TGTGCCAGCAGTCCCGACCCCCCGTGGACAGGGTTAACCGGAGAGCAGTTCTTC
TRBJ1-5 | . | many | TRBV7-2 | CASSFHGDQPQHF | TGTGCCAGCAGCTTTCACGGAGATCAGCCCCAGCATTTT
TRBJ2-1 | TRBD2 | few | TRBV7-8 | CASSPAGGPWNEQFF | TGTGCCAGCAGCCCAGCGGGGGGGCCATGGAATGAGCAGTTCTTC
TRBJ2-3 | . | few | TRBV7-2 | CASSLEGVGTDTQYF | TGTGCCAGCAGCTTAGAAGGGGTTGGCACAGATACGCAGTATTTT
TRBJ2-1 | TRBD2 | many | TRBV20-1 | CSAPPAGGPDEQFF | TGCAGTGCCCCTCCAGCGGGGGGGCCGGATGAGCAGTTCTTC
TRBJ2-1 | TRBD2 | . | TRBV5-1 | CASSLAGTSSSRGEQFF | TGCGCCAGCAGCCTTGCCGGGACTAGTTCATCGCGGGGTGAGCAGTTCTTC
TRBJ2-3 | . | . | TRBV21-1 | CASSKGPDTDTQYF | TGTGCCAGCAGCAAAGGGCCAGACACAGATACGCAGTATTTT
TRBJ1-1 | . | few | TRBV29-1 | CSVDRTNTEAFF | TGCAGCGTTGACAGGACGAACACTGAAGCTTTCTTT
TRBJ2-5 | . | . | TRBV12-3/TRBV12-4 | CASSPGTYGTQYF | TGTGCCAGCAGTCCGGGGACTTACGGGACCCAGTACTTC
TRBJ1-5 | TRBD1 | many | TRBV19 | CASSQTGGQPQHF | TGTGCCAGTAGTCAGACAGGGGGACAGCCCCAGCATTTT
TRBJ2-6 | . | many | TRBV4-2 | CASSPTSGANVLTF | TGTGCCAGCAGTCCAACCTCTGGGGCCAACGTCCTGACTTTC
TRBJ2-2 | . | few | TRBV6-2/TRBV6-3 | CASSPPRGRITGELFF | TGTGCCAGCAGTCCCCCGCGAGGGAGAATAACCGGGGAGCTGTTTTTT
TRBJ1-3 | TRBD1 | . | TRBV12-3/TRBV12-4 | CASSSRTGPGNTIYF | TGTGCCAGCAGTTCAAGGACAGGGCCTGGAAACACCATATATTTT
TRBJ1-3 | . | many | TRBV7-2 | CASSFLVRNTIYF | TGTGCCAGCAGCTTCCTGGTCCGAAACACCATATATTTT
TRBJ2-7 | . | . | TRBV29-1 | CSVELGRSYEQYF | TGCAGCGTTGAGCTAGGCCGCTCCTACGAGCAGTACTTC
TRBJ2-2 | . | many | TRBV11-2 | CASSPILANTGELFF | TGTGCCAGCAGCCCTATCCTAGCGAACACCGGGGAGCTGTTTTTT
TRBJ2-5 | . | many | TRBV12-3/TRBV12-4 | CASSRTWETQYF | TGTGCCAGCAGCCGTACTTGGGAGACCCAGTACTTC